The clone carrying this TCR beta chain was recorded at least ten times. The target antigen is unknown. This entry is derived from a study of early T cells in non-severe SARS-CoV-2 infection. Study details: With bulk RNA from unsorted whole blood as input, sequencing yielded unpaired chains.

Individual cDNA molecules received unique molecular identifiers. TCRdb called the 5' RACE reads again in MiXCR, with one record for every CDR3 protein. The table includes 75,000 to 90,000 distinct CDR3 sequences, about 13% detected once. Looked up from germline, CDR1 is SGHTA and CDR2 is FQGNSA. The CDR3 sequence is 16 residues long. The ends were cut back, 0 bases at V and 6 bases at J, with 15 bases in the middle. Study findings and constraints: VDJdb matching, biased toward anti-spike CD8 responses, missed private and CD4 specificities.

Sequenced material: whole blood. The clonotype originates from an adult who was a healthcare worker with PCR-confirmed SARS-CoV-2 infection or an uninfected control (not recorded which). This rearrangement joins TRBV7-2 to TRBJ2-1; D might be TRBD1 or TRBD2, each matching 5 bases. CDR3 region: CASSLASGTKGNEQFF. In DNA form, the CDR3 reads TGTGCCAGCAGCTTAGCCTCCGGGACCAAAGGCAATGAGCAGTTCTTC. Full variable domain (missing parts from reference TRBV7-2 and TRBJ2-1): GAGVSQSPSNKVTEKGKDVELRCDPISGHTALYWYRQSLGQGLEFLIYFQGNSAPDKSGLPSDRFSAERTGGSVSTLTIQRTQQEDSAVYLCASSLASGTKGNEQFFGPGTRLTVL.